Sequencing of this TCR beta chain was carried out in a study of shared clonotypes between healthy human individuals. As for the study in general: The study drew on two women and three men aged 18 to 49 as donors.

V gave up 3 bases and J gave up 3 bases, with 11 bases separating them. CDR3 length: 14 amino acids. The V gene's germline CDR1 is SGDLS and CDR2 YYNGEE. The test was conducted at deep level. On ten immunoSEQ deep assay plates, unsorted PBMC DNA was sequenced. Method: immunoSEQ multiplex PCR; TCRdb's copy keeps in-frame clones and lacks some. The table lists about 490,000 clones, 60% to 85% of them singletons, with under 15% in the top ten. Comments on this clone: Its target is unknown.

Findings of the study overall: Sample collection involved blood only; tissue repertoires are likely different.

Sequenced sample: PBMCs. The chain combines TRBV9 with TRBJ2-3; possibly TRBD1 for D (6 bases). The TCR originated in a woman in her thirties or forties in good health. Some clones in this sample may be carry-over from other donors' samples. The CDR3 reads CASSAITGTDTQYF. The CDR3 DNA is TGTGCCAGCAGCGCGATTACAGGGACAGATACGCAGTATTTT.